A selection of T cell receptor beta chains follows, all from one sample in a study of cytomegalovirus exposure and HLA in healthy donors. TCRdb keeps only in-frame clones here, not all; method: immunoSEQ multiplex PCR. Here the sample table reports 150,000 to 200,000 clones. The sequenced sample was PBMCs. The receptors derive from a man aged 25-40 years in good health and CMV-seronegative. Both conserved end residues are part of each CDR3. The order of the fields is CDR3 protein, D gene, V gene, J gene. A D gene is named only where the DNA matches it firmly.

CDR3aa: CASSPLGQGLDGYTF
d_gene: TRBD1
v_gene: TRBV7-2
j_gene: TRBJ1-2

CDR3aa: CASSVRGESHEQYF
d_gene: -
v_gene: TRBV9
j_gene: TRBJ2-7

CDR3aa: CASSPRAGELFF
d_gene: -
v_gene: TRBV7-9
j_gene: TRBJ2-2

CDR3aa: CASSPGTAPRAEAFF
d_gene: TRBD1
v_gene: TRBV6-6
j_gene: TRBJ1-1

CDR3aa: CASSQVAGVQETQYF
d_gene: TRBD2
v_gene: TRBV19
j_gene: TRBJ2-5

CDR3aa: CASSFGGSIREQYF
d_gene: -
v_gene: TRBV27
j_gene: TRBJ2-7

CDR3aa: CASSFSGTGIVSGYTF
d_gene: TRBD1
v_gene: TRBV6-5
j_gene: TRBJ1-2

CDR3aa: CASSLGLGLLNTGELFF
d_gene: -
v_gene: TRBV7-9
j_gene: TRBJ2-2

CDR3aa: CASSEARSGPLGQYF
d_gene: -
v_gene: TRBV6-1
j_gene: TRBJ2-7

CDR3aa: CASSLIRGLGSSTEAFF
d_gene: TRBD1
v_gene: TRBV7-2
j_gene: TRBJ1-1

CDR3aa: CASSLAGGDEQFF
d_gene: TRBD2
v_gene: TRBV7-9
j_gene: TRBJ2-1

CDR3aa: CASSEAPGFGGYTF
d_gene: -
v_gene: TRBV2
j_gene: TRBJ1-2

CDR3aa: CASSLQGYSNQPQHF
d_gene: TRBD1
v_gene: TRBV6-5
j_gene: TRBJ1-5

CDR3aa: CASSFIAGAIDTQYF
d_gene: TRBD2
v_gene: TRBV28
j_gene: TRBJ2-3

CDR3aa: CASSERLAGTQETQYF
d_gene: TRBD2
v_gene: TRBV10-1
j_gene: TRBJ2-5

CDR3aa: CASTERGGFLRETQYF
d_gene: TRBD2
v_gene: TRBV5-6
j_gene: TRBJ2-5

CDR3aa: CASSEDEGVAYNEQFF
d_gene: -
v_gene: TRBV6-1
j_gene: TRBJ2-1

CDR3aa: CSARKNYEQYF
d_gene: -
v_gene: TRBV20-1
j_gene: -

CDR3aa: CASSRGQGITEAFF
d_gene: TRBD1
v_gene: TRBV7-9
j_gene: TRBJ1-1

CDR3aa: CASSDSTVRETQYF
d_gene: -
v_gene: TRBV9
j_gene: TRBJ2-5

CDR3aa: CASSLPLRETQYF
d_gene: -
v_gene: TRBV11-3
j_gene: TRBJ2-5

CDR3aa: CASSTGQGPYEQYF
d_gene: TRBD1
v_gene: TRBV6-5
j_gene: TRBJ2-7

CDR3aa: CASSSGQGNTEAFF
d_gene: TRBD1
v_gene: TRBV19
j_gene: TRBJ1-1

CDR3aa: CAWKNSLNEKLFF
d_gene: -
v_gene: TRBV30
j_gene: TRBJ1-4

CDR3aa: CAWSGWTGGTYEQYF
d_gene: TRBD2
v_gene: TRBV30
j_gene: TRBJ2-7